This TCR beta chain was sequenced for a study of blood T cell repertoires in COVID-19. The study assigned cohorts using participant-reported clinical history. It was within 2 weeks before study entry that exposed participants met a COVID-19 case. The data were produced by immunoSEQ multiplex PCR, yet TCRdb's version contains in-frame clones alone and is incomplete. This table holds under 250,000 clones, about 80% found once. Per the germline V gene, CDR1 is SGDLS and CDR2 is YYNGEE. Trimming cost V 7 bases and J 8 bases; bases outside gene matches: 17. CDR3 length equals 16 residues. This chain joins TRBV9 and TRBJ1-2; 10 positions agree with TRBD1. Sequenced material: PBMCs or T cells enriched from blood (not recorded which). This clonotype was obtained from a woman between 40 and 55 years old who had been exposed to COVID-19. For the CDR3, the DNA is TGTGCCAGCTGTCCCGGGACAGGGGCTATCGGAGAAGGCTACACCTTC. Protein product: CASCPGTGAIGEGYTF.